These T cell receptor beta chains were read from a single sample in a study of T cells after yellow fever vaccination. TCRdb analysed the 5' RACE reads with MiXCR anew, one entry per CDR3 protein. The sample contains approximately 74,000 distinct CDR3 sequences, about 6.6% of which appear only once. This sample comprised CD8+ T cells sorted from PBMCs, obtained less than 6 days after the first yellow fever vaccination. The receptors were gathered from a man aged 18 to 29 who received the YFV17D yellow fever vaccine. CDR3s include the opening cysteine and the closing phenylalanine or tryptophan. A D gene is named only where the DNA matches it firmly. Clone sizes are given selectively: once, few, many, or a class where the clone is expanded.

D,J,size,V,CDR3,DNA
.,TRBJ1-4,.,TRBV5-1,CASSAGLADEKLFF,TGCGCCAGCAGCGCGGGCCTGGCGGATGAAAAACTGTTTTTT
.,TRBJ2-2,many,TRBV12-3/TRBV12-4,CASSLGYTGELFF,TGTGCCAGCAGTCTAGGGTACACCGGGGAGCTGTTTTTT
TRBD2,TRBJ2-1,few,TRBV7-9,CASSRGSGTSGSEQFF,TGTGCCAGCAGCAGGGGGTCCGGGACTAGCGGTAGTGAGCAGTTCTTC
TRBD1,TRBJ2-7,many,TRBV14,CASSSRDRGNEQYF,TGTGCCAGCAGCTCCCGGGACAGGGGGAACGAGCAGTACTTC
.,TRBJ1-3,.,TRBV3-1,CASSQEAISGNTIYF,TGTGCCAGCAGCCAAGAAGCCATCTCTGGAAACACCATATATTTT
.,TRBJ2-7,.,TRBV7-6,CASSEGSRPGSYEQYF,TGTGCCAGCAGCGAAGGTAGCAGGCCTGGCTCCTACGAGCAGTACTTC
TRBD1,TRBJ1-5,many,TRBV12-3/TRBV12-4,CASSQGNQPQHF,TGTGCCAGTTCACAGGGGAATCAGCCCCAGCATTTT
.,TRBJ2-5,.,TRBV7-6,CASSLGGRQQETQYF,TGTGCCAGCAGCTTAGGAGGCAGACAACAAGAGACCCAGTACTTC
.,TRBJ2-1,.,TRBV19,CASSIVGGRFNEQFF,TGTGCCAGTAGTATAGTGGGAGGACGTTTCAATGAGCAGTTCTTC
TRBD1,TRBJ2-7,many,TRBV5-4,CASSWDSSYEQYF,TGTGCCAGCAGCTGGGACAGTTCCTACGAGCAGTACTTC